Listed below are T cell receptor beta chains from one sample, sequenced in a study of T cell repertoires in cytomegalovirus infection. A single record per CDR3 protein comes from TCRdb applying MiXCR to the reads. The table has about 920,000 distinct CDR3 sequences, about a third seen once; the top ten hold over 12%. No antigens are known for them. Specimen: cultured CD8+ T cells from PBMCs, collected from culture after CMV antigen stimulation. The source is a human donor in good health (CMV status not recorded). Some clones in this sample may be carry-over from other donors' samples. Each CDR3 is given with its conserved first and last residue. Fields, in order: V gene, clone size, J gene, D gene, CDR3 protein, CDR3 DNA. D genes are given only for firm matches. Expanded clones get a size class; other rows say once, few or many, or leave the size out.

v_gene: TRBV9; abundance: -; j_gene: TRBJ1-2; d_gene: -; CDR3aa: CASSVDPGRYTF; CDR3nt: TGTGCCAGCAGCGTAGATCCAGGCCGCTACACCTTC
v_gene: TRBV7-8; abundance: many; j_gene: TRBJ2-7; d_gene: -; CDR3aa: CASSPVHGTYEQYF; CDR3nt: TGTGCCAGCAGCCCCGTACATGGAACCTACGAGCAGTACTTC
v_gene: TRBV27; abundance: -; j_gene: TRBJ2-1; d_gene: -; CDR3aa: CASSLGWVGGEQFF; CDR3nt: TGTGCCAGCAGTTTAGGATGGGTAGGGGGTGAGCAGTTCTTC
v_gene: TRBV12-3/TRBV12-4; abundance: many; j_gene: TRBJ1-5; d_gene: TRBD1; CDR3aa: CASRPGTDSNQPQHF; CDR3nt: TGTGCCAGCAGACCCGGGACAGATAGCAATCAGCCCCAGCATTTT
v_gene: TRBV27; abundance: -; j_gene: TRBJ2-1; d_gene: -; CDR3aa: CASSLATVMDEQFF; CDR3nt: TGTGCCAGCAGTTTGGCGACGGTTATGGATGAGCAGTTCTTC
v_gene: TRBV27; abundance: once; j_gene: TRBJ2-7; d_gene: -; CDR3aa: CASSRAGPNEQYF; CDR3nt: TGTGCCAGCTCCCGCGCAGGTCCCAACGAGCAGTACTTC
v_gene: TRBV27; abundance: -; j_gene: TRBJ2-2; d_gene: -; CDR3aa: CASIQPGAGELFF; CDR3nt: TGTGCCAGCATCCAACCGGGAGCCGGGGAGCTGTTTTTT
v_gene: TRBV6-6; abundance: -; j_gene: TRBJ1-1; d_gene: -; CDR3aa: CASSYSKRNTEAFF; CDR3nt: TGTGCCAGCAGTTACTCAAAGAGGAACACTGAAGCTTTCTTT
v_gene: TRBV2; abundance: few; j_gene: TRBJ1-1; d_gene: -; CDR3aa: CASTERVNTEAFF; CDR3nt: TGTGCCAGCACTGAAAGGGTGAACACTGAAGCTTTCTTT
v_gene: TRBV7-6; abundance: -; j_gene: TRBJ2-1; d_gene: -; CDR3aa: CASSLYSRTSSYNEQFF; CDR3nt: TGTGCCAGCAGCTTGTACTCCAGAACTTCCTCCTACAATGAGCAGTTCTTC
v_gene: TRBV9; abundance: -; j_gene: TRBJ1-3; d_gene: -; CDR3aa: CASSVAWSSGNTIYF; CDR3nt: TGTGCCAGCAGCGTAGCCTGGAGCTCTGGAAACACCATATATTTT
v_gene: TRBV6-6; abundance: few; j_gene: TRBJ1-5; d_gene: -; CDR3aa: CASTLTGPNQPQHF; CDR3nt: TGTGCCAGCACCCTGACAGGCCCAAATCAGCCCCAGCATTTT
v_gene: TRBV29-1; abundance: few; j_gene: TRBJ2-6; d_gene: -; CDR3aa: CSVEGAGANVLTF; CDR3nt: TGCAGCGTTGAGGGTGCGGGGGCCAACGTCCTGACTTTC
v_gene: TRBV6-1; abundance: many; j_gene: TRBJ2-2; d_gene: -; CDR3aa: CASSGWSLPANTGELFF; CDR3nt: TGTGCCAGCAGCGGTTGGAGTCTCCCCGCGAACACCGGGGAGCTGTTTTTT
v_gene: TRBV2; abundance: few; j_gene: TRBJ2-1; d_gene: -; CDR3aa: CASSGSGPYLGGEQFF; CDR3nt: TGTGCCAGCAGTGGTAGTGGGCCCTACCTGGGGGGTGAGCAGTTCTTC
v_gene: TRBV27; abundance: -; j_gene: TRBJ1-4; d_gene: TRBD1; CDR3aa: CASSYRGSREKLFF; CDR3nt: TGTGCCAGCTCGTACAGGGGGAGTAGAGAAAAACTGTTTTTT
v_gene: TRBV7-4; abundance: -; j_gene: TRBJ2-1; d_gene: -; CDR3aa: CAGSLLIAGTYFSYNEQFF; CDR3nt: TGTGCCGGCAGCTTACTAATCGCCGGGACATACTTTTCCTACAATGAGCAGTTCTTC
v_gene: TRBV7-9; abundance: -; j_gene: TRBJ1-5; d_gene: -; CDR3aa: CASSLGISAQHF; CDR3nt: TGTGCCAGCAGCTTGGGGATATCGGCCCAGCATTTT
v_gene: TRBV2; abundance: -; j_gene: TRBJ2-1; d_gene: TRBD2; CDR3aa: CASSPIGLAGDDGEQFF; CDR3nt: TGTGCCAGCAGTCCTATTGGCTTAGCGGGGGACGACGGTGAGCAGTTCTTC
v_gene: TRBV5-1; abundance: few; j_gene: TRBJ2-3; d_gene: -; CDR3aa: CASSLSLGPTDTQYF; CDR3nt: TGCGCCAGCAGCTTATCCCTCGGTCCGACAGATACGCAGTATTTT
v_gene: TRBV19; abundance: -; j_gene: TRBJ2-2; d_gene: TRBD1; CDR3aa: CASSQGTGLLSITGELFF; CDR3nt: TGTGCCAGTAGTCAAGGGACAGGGCTACTCTCGATCACCGGGGAGCTGTTTTTT
v_gene: TRBV10-3; abundance: -; j_gene: TRBJ1-1; d_gene: -; CDR3aa: CAISDRDTEAFF; CDR3nt: TGTGCCATCAGTGACAGGGACACTGAAGCTTTCTTT
v_gene: TRBV28; abundance: -; j_gene: TRBJ1-2; d_gene: -; CDR3aa: CASQPFIQGPEGYTF; CDR3nt: TGTGCCAGCCAACCATTCATACAGGGCCCAGAGGGCTACACCTTC
v_gene: TRBV7-9; abundance: few; j_gene: TRBJ2-1; d_gene: -; CDR3aa: CASSFGTGPYEFF; CDR3nt: TGTGCCAGCAGCTTCGGAACAGGCCCTTACGAATTCTTC
v_gene: TRBV7-3; abundance: -; j_gene: TRBJ2-3; d_gene: TRBD2; CDR3aa: CASSLSSRGGYGDTQYF; CDR3nt: TGTGCCAGCAGCCTTTCTTCGCGCGGGGGGTATGGAGATACGCAGTATTTT
v_gene: TRBV7-2; abundance: many; j_gene: TRBJ1-1; d_gene: TRBD1; CDR3aa: CASSSLQGVHTEAFF; CDR3nt: TGTGCCAGCAGCTCACTACAGGGGGTGCACACTGAAGCTTTCTTT
v_gene: TRBV7-9; abundance: few; j_gene: TRBJ2-1; d_gene: -; CDR3aa: CASSSHRGLLEYNEQFF; CDR3nt: TGTGCCAGCAGCTCCCACAGAGGGTTGCTAGAATACAATGAGCAGTTCTTC
v_gene: TRBV4-1; abundance: -; j_gene: TRBJ2-5; d_gene: -; CDR3aa: CASSQDSPGATQYF; CDR3nt: TGTGCCAGCAGCCAAGATTCCCCCGGGGCGACCCAGTACTTC
v_gene: TRBV7-9; abundance: few; j_gene: TRBJ2-3; d_gene: -; CDR3aa: CASSTMTGTDTQYF; CDR3nt: TGTGCCAGCAGCACAATGACAGGGACTGATACGCAGTATTTT
v_gene: TRBV6-5; abundance: -; j_gene: TRBJ2-5; d_gene: TRBD2; CDR3aa: CASSASGGPTETQYF; CDR3nt: TGTGCCAGCAGCGCTAGCGGGGGCCCGACTGAGACCCAGTACTTC
v_gene: TRBV7-2; abundance: many; j_gene: TRBJ2-1; d_gene: TRBD2; CDR3aa: CASSGYGTSGGWNEQFF; CDR3nt: TGTGCCAGCAGCGGATACGGGACTAGCGGGGGCTGGAATGAGCAGTTCTTC
v_gene: TRBV7-9; abundance: few; j_gene: TRBJ2-5; d_gene: -; CDR3aa: CASSPETDPIPETQYF; CDR3nt: TGTGCCAGCAGCCCAGAGACAGATCCCATACCGGAGACCCAGTACTTC
v_gene: TRBV28; abundance: few; j_gene: TRBJ1-2; d_gene: -; CDR3aa: CASSLLGASNYGYTF; CDR3nt: TGTGCCAGCAGTTTATTAGGGGCCTCTAACTATGGCTACACCTTC
v_gene: TRBV20-1; abundance: -; j_gene: TRBJ2-7; d_gene: -; CDR3aa: CSARWRAYSYEQYF; CDR3nt: TGCAGTGCTAGATGGCGGGCCTATTCCTACGAGCAGTACTTC
v_gene: TRBV19; abundance: few; j_gene: TRBJ2-5; d_gene: -; CDR3aa: CASSIGAFGETQYF; CDR3nt: TGTGCCAGTAGTATAGGCGCCTTCGGGGAGACCCAGTACTTC
v_gene: TRBV4-2; abundance: -; j_gene: TRBJ1-5; d_gene: TRBD1; CDR3aa: CASSQGRDRVFYSNQPQHF; CDR3nt: TGTGCCAGCAGCCAAGGCCGGGACAGGGTATTTTATAGCAATCAGCCCCAGCATTTT
v_gene: TRBV4-1; abundance: -; j_gene: TRBJ1-2; d_gene: -; CDR3aa: CASSQDRSSNYGYTF; CDR3nt: TGCGCCAGCAGCCAAGATCGGTCCAGTAACTATGGCTACACCTTC
v_gene: TRBV7-7; abundance: many; j_gene: TRBJ2-3; d_gene: TRBD1; CDR3aa: CASSLDRAADTQYF; CDR3nt: TGTGCCAGCAGTCTGGACAGGGCGGCAGATACGCAGTATTTT
v_gene: TRBV7-2; abundance: -; j_gene: TRBJ2-1; d_gene: -; CDR3aa: CASSLQLGGVNEQFF; CDR3nt: TGTGCCAGCAGCCTTCAGTTAGGGGGGGTCAATGAGCAGTTCTTC
v_gene: TRBV11-2; abundance: -; j_gene: TRBJ2-2; d_gene: -; CDR3aa: CASSLSAAFNTGELFF; CDR3nt: TGTGCCAGCAGCTTATCGGCAGCCTTTAACACCGGGGAGCTGTTTTTT
v_gene: TRBV5-4; abundance: -; j_gene: TRBJ2-6; d_gene: -; CDR3aa: CASSLVFGGANVLTF; CDR3nt: TGTGCCAGCAGCCTAGTCTTTGGTGGGGCCAACGTCCTGACTTTC
v_gene: TRBV7-3; abundance: few; j_gene: TRBJ2-3; d_gene: TRBD2; CDR3aa: CASSLTGGGGPFTDTQYF; CDR3nt: TGTGCCAGCAGCTTAACGGGGGGCGGGGGGCCGTTCACAGATACGCAGTATTTT
v_gene: TRBV27; abundance: -; j_gene: TRBJ2-7; d_gene: -; CDR3aa: CASFGWVPGSRYEQYF; CDR3nt: TGTGCCAGCTTTGGATGGGTGCCGGGTTCTCGCTACGAGCAGTACTTC
v_gene: TRBV19; abundance: many; j_gene: TRBJ1-1; d_gene: -; CDR3aa: CASSYMENTEAFF; CDR3nt: TGTGCCAGTAGTTACATGGAGAACACTGAAGCTTTCTTT
v_gene: TRBV27; abundance: few; j_gene: TRBJ1-1; d_gene: TRBD1; CDR3aa: CATRDRGMNTEAFF; CDR3nt: TGTGCCACCAGGGACAGGGGTATGAACACTGAAGCTTTCTTT
v_gene: TRBV20-1; abundance: -; j_gene: TRBJ2-1; d_gene: TRBD1; CDR3aa: CSARDPRDRKDEQFF; CDR3nt: TGCAGTGCGAGGGACCCCCGGGACAGGAAGGATGAGCAGTTCTTC
v_gene: TRBV11-3; abundance: many; j_gene: TRBJ2-2; d_gene: -; CDR3aa: CASSLDYNTGELFF; CDR3nt: TGTGCCAGCAGCTTAGACTACAACACCGGGGAGCTGTTTTTT
v_gene: TRBV6-1; abundance: few; j_gene: TRBJ2-1; d_gene: -; CDR3aa: CASSEQRNEQFF; CDR3nt: TGTGCCAGCAGTGAACAGAGAAATGAGCAGTTCTTC
v_gene: TRBV7-2; abundance: few; j_gene: TRBJ2-5; d_gene: TRBD2; CDR3aa: CASSAELAGAQETQYF; CDR3nt: TGTGCCAGCAGCGCCGAACTAGCGGGTGCCCAAGAGACCCAGTACTTC
v_gene: TRBV7-9; abundance: few; j_gene: TRBJ2-1; d_gene: TRBD2; CDR3aa: CASMGGLAPYNEQFF; CDR3nt: TGTGCCAGCATGGGGGGACTAGCACCCTACAATGAGCAGTTCTTC
v_gene: TRBV28; abundance: few; j_gene: TRBJ1-1; d_gene: -; CDR3aa: CASSLPLTDRLNTEAFF; CDR3nt: TGTGCCAGCAGTTTACCTTTGACGGACAGATTGAACACTGAAGCTTTCTTT
v_gene: TRBV6-1; abundance: few; j_gene: TRBJ1-2; d_gene: TRBD1; CDR3aa: CASSAFNPGGGYTF; CDR3nt: TGTGCCAGCAGTGCGTTCAATCCAGGGGGCGGCTACACCTTC
v_gene: TRBV4-3; abundance: -; j_gene: TRBJ1-2; d_gene: -; CDR3aa: CASSQDSLGYYGYTF; CDR3nt: TGCGCCAGCAGCCAAGACTCTCTCGGGTACTATGGCTACACCTTC
v_gene: TRBV15; abundance: -; j_gene: TRBJ2-5; d_gene: TRBD1; CDR3aa: CATSRDIGTEETQYF; CDR3nt: TGTGCCACCAGCAGAGATATCGGGACAGAAGAGACCCAGTACTTC
v_gene: TRBV7-9; abundance: -; j_gene: TRBJ2-1; d_gene: -; CDR3aa: CASSFAGTYNEQFF; CDR3nt: TGTGCCAGCAGCTTCGCGGGGACATACAATGAGCAGTTCTTC
v_gene: TRBV27; abundance: few; j_gene: TRBJ1-5; d_gene: -; CDR3aa: CASSRVGQPQHF; CDR3nt: TGTGCCAGCAGTCGCGTTGGTCAGCCCCAGCATTTT